Given below is one T cell receptor beta chain in context. These data originate in a study of cytomegalovirus exposure and HLA in healthy donors. The PCR ran on 60 Vbeta and 13 Jbeta primers. Repertoires were generated with immunoSEQ multiplex PCR, while TCRdb's copy carries only in-frame clones and drops some. The table lists roughly 130,000 clones, about 80% of them singletons. Germline V gene data show CDR1 as SGHDT and CDR2 as YYEEEE. V was clipped by 3 bases and J by 7 bases, with 11 bases between them. The CDR3 is 14 amino acids. The sequence derives from a human donor in good health. The specimen was PBMCs. The V and J genes are TRBV5-6 and TRBJ1-6, with D maybe TRBD1 (6 bases). The DNA for the CDR3 is TGTGCCAGCAGCTCTAACAGGGCCAATTCACCCCTCCACTTT. Protein product: CASSSNRANSPLHF.